Detailed here is one TCR beta chain. Ten or more counts support this clonotype. Its antigen specificity is not known. Per-base quality was not reported, and no clone a single base away is much larger than it. The sample is drawn from a study of neurological immune-mediated disorders (dated by TCRdb to about 2019). A note on the overall study: The study compared peripheral blood TCR-beta repertoires of HTLV-I-associated myelopathy (HAM/TSP) patients, multiple sclerosis patients and healthy controls using UMI-based sequencing. Longitudinal samples, technical triplicates and paired sorted CD4+ and CD8+ T-cell subsets, alongside PBMC samples, were included among the approximately 110 TCR-beta libraries. The cohort comprised about 70 subjects: roughly 15 HAM/TSP patients, 35 or so multiple sclerosis patients and about 20 healthy controls. Overall study results and their limits: No identical CDR3 amino acid sequences were found to be shared among expanded clones across subjects, suggesting that TCR-beta repertoires were private in all groups. TCR clonal expansion was highest in HAM/TSP patients and lowest in MS patients, with MS patients falling below even healthy controls.

To synthesize cDNA, template-switch 5'RACE was performed with a primer carrying a 10-nucleotide random unique molecular identifier so that each TCR transcript was tagged. Every sequencing run yielded over 170 million TCR-beta sequences covering 15-18 subjects. The RNeasy kit was used to extract total RNA. The KAPA Real-time Library Amplification kit was used to amplify TCR-beta VDJ regions with primers for the TCR constant region and the 5'RACE anchor. A first PCR added sample indexes and Illumina adaptors, after which a second PCR increased the library yield. The roughly 650 bp TCR product was size-selected on a 2% E-gel SizeSelection system after Ampure bead purification. Library quality was checked on a Bioanalyzer, concentration was measured with Qubit, and libraries were quantified with the Kapa Library Quantification kit before pooling. An Illumina HiSeq 2500 sequenced the libraries paired-end 2 x 150 bp. To increase sequence diversity, about 25-31% phiX was spiked into each library pool. The published analysis was carried out like this. The quality-filtered reads were processed with the UMI-based MiGEC pipeline, whose error correction step removed more than 85% of the raw TCR sequences. VDJ genes were aligned to IMGT germline references, and each clonotype was defined by a unique CDR3 amino acid sequence together with V-J genes. VDJtools evaluated clonal expansion, Shannon diversity and CDR3 relatedness (CalcPairwiseDistances, ClusterSamples); CLCbio workbench built phylogenetic trees. Clones with at least 8 unique UMIs were defined as expanded, with this threshold being based on coefficient-of-variation modelling across technical triplicates. TCRdb trimmed the raw reads at Q25, called clones with MiXCR and kept productive beta chains. One record per CDR3 amino acid sequence lists the most common genes and DNA. The V and J calls come from TCRdb's annotation, not from the publication. The sample yields over 65,000 distinct CDR3 sequences; roughly 9.9% were counted once. The ten largest clones add up to 1.7% of the sample.

The healthy controls were volunteers from a blood bank in Maryland, USA. For the unsorted PBMC libraries, 2 million PBMCs were stored in RNAlater at -80 degrees C until RNA extraction and were used to generate the libraries. Peripheral blood was subjected to Ficoll-Hypaque density gradient centrifugation to isolate PBMCs, which were then cryopreserved in liquid nitrogen. The TCR sequence derives from a man aged 45-60 years in good health. What was sequenced was PBMCs.

This receptor carries the CDR3 CSARAVGHRTGELFF. The sequenced DNA: TGCAGTGCTAGAGCTGTGGGTCATAGAACCGGGGAGCTGTTTTTT. The chain is made from TRBV20-1 and TRBJ2-2; confidence is insufficient to name the D gene. CDR1 and CDR2 are drawn from the germline V gene (reference sequence): DFQATT, SNEGSKA. The CDR3 covers 15 residues, taking in both the cysteine and the phenylalanine. Kept here is only the CDR3 DNA, which spans 45 bases and is read in frame from base 1. V loses 1 base of germline sequence and J loses 5 bases, and the interval between the two ends is 14 bases.